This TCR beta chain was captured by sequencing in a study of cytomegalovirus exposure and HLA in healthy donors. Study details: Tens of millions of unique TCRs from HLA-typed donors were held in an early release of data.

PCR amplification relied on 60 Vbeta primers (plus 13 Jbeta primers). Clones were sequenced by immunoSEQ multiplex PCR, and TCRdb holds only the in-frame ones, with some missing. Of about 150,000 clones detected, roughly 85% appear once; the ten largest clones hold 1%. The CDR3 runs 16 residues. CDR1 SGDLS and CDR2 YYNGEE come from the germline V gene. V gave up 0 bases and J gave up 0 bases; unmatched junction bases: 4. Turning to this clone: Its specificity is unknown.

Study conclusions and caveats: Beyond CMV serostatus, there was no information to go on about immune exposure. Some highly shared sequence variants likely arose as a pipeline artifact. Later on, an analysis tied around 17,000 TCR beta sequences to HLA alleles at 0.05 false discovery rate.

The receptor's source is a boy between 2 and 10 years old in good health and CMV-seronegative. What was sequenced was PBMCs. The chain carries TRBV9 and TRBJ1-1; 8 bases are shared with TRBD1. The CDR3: CASSVDPGQVNTEAFF. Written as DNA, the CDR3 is TGTGCCAGCAGCGTAGACCCGGGACAGGTGAACACTGAAGCTTTCTTT.